Sequencing of this TCR beta chain was carried out in a study of T cell changes during pregnancy in multiple sclerosis. Clones were sequenced by immunoSEQ multiplex PCR, and TCRdb holds only the in-frame ones, with some missing. The sample yields around 35,000 clones, approximately 90% seen once. This clone was detected a few times. The TCR was taken from a female donor with multiple sclerosis, enrolled in a pregnancy study. This specimen consisted of CD8+ T cells from peripheral blood mononuclear cells, obtained before pregnancy.

Here the CDR3 reads CAISETGDGSYNEQFF. The CDR3, as DNA: TGTGCCATCAGTGAAACAGGGGACGGGTCCTACAATGAGCAGTTCTTC. The chain links TRBV10-3 to TRBJ2-1; the match to TRBD1 covers 7 bases. The germline V gene encodes CDR1 ENHRY and CDR2 SYGVKD. J was trimmed by 1 base and V by 3 bases; bases with no gene match: 6. The CDR3 has 16 amino acids.